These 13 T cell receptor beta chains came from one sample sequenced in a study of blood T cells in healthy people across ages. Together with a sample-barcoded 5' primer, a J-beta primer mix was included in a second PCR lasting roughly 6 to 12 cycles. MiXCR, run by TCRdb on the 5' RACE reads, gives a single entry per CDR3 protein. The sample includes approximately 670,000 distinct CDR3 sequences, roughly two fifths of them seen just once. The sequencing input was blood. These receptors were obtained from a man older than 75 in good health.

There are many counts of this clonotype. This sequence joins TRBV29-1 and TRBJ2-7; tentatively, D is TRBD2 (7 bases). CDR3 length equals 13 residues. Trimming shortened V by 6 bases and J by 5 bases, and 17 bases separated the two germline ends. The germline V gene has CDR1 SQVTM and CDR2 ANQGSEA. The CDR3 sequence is CSVATGRDNEQYF. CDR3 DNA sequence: TGCAGCGTGGCCACAGGGAGGGACAACGAGCAGTACTTC.

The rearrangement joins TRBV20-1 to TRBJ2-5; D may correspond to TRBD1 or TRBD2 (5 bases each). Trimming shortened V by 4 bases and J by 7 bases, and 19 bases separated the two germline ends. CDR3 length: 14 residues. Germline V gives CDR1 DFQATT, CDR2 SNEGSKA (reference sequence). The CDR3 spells CSAILGASTVTQYF. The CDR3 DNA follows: TGCAGTGCTATTCTCGGGGCCTCAACGGTGACCCAGTACTTC.

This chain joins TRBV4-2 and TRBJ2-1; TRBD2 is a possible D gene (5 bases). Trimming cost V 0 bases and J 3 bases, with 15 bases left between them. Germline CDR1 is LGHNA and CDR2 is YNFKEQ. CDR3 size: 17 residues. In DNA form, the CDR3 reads TGTGCCAGCAGCCAAGAAGAGGGCCAGCGTATCTACAATGAGCAGTTCTTC. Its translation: CASSQEEGQRIYNEQFF.

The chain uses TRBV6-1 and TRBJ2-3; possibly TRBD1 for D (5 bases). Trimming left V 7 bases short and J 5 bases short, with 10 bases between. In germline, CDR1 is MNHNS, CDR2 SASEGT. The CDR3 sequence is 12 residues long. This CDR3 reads CASNRQLDTQYF. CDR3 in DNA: TGTGCCAGCAACCGACAGCTAGATACGCAGTATTTT.

CDR3 nucleotide sequence: TGCGCCAGCAGCCAGGGACTAGCGGCCAGCGAGCAGTACTTC. This encodes CASSQGLAASEQYF. This rearrangement joins TRBV5-1 to TRBJ2-7; 11 bases agree with TRBD2. The CDR3 totals 14 residues. The J segment lost 6 bases and the V segment lost 4 bases, leaving 6 bases of the junction unmatched. Germline loops: CDR1 SGHRS, CDR2 YFSETQ.

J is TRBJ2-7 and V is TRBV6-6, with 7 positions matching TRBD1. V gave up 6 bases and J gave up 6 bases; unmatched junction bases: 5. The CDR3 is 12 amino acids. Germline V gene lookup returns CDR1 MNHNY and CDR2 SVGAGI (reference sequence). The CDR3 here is CASRRDRAEQYF. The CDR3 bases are TGTGCCAGCAGAAGGGACAGAGCCGAGCAGTACTTC.

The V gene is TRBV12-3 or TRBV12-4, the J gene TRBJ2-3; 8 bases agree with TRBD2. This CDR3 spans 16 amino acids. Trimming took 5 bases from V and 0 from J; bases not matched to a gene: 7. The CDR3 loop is CASSQILAASTDTQYF. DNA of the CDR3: TGTGCCAGCAGTCAAATACTAGCGGCGAGCACAGATACGCAGTATTTT.

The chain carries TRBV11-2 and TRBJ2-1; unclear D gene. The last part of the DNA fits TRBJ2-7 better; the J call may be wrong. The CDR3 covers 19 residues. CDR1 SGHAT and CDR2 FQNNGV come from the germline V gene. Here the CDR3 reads CASSLDSTRRLKAYNEQYF. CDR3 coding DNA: TGTGCCAGCAGCTTAGACTCCACCCGGCGCCTTAAGGCCTACAATGAGCAGTACTTC.

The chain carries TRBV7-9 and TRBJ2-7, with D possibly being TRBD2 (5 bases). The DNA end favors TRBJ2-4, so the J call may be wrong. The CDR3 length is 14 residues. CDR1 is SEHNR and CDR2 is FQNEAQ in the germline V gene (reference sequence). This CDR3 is CASSLGLNGDIQYF. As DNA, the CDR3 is TGTGCCAGCAGCTTAGGGCTGAACGGGGACATTCAGTACTTC.

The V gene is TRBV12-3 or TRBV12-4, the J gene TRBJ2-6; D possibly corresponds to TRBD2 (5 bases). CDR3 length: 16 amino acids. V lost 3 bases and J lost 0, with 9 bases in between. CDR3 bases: TGTGCCAGCAGTTTGGGGAGCCTCTCTGGGGCCAACGTCCTGACTTTC. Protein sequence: CASSLGSLSGANVLTF.

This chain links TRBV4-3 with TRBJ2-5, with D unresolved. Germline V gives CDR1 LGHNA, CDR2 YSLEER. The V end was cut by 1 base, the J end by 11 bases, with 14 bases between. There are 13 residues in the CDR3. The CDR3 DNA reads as TGCGCCAGCAGCCAAGCCCGCTCCGGTGAGCAGTACTTC. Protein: CASSQARSGEQYF.

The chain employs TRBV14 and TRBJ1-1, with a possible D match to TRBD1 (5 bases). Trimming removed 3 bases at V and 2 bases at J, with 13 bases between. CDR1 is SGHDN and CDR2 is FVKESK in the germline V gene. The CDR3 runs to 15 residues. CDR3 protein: CASSHNGGTNTEAFF. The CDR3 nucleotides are TGTGCCAGCAGCCACAACGGGGGGACCAACACTGAAGCTTTCTTT. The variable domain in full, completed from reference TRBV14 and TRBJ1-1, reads EAGVTQFPSHSVIEKGQTVTLRCDPISGHDNLYWYRRVMGKEIKFLLHFVKESKQDESGMPNNRFLAERTGGTYSTLKVQPAELEDSGVYFCASSHNGGTNTEAFFGQGTRLTVV.

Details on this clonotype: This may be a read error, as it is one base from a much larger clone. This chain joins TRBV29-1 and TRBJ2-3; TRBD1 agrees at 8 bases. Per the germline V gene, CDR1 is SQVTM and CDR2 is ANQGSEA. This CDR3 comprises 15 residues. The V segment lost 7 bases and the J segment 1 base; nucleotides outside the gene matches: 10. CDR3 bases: TGCAGCGCCAGACCCGGACAGGGAGGCACAGATACGCAGTATTTT. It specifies CSARPGQGGTDTQYF.